This T cell receptor (beta chain) is drawn from a study of T-cell reconstitution after alpha-beta-depleted transplantation in children. General observations from the study: After transplant, at about two months, alpha-beta T cells were reportedly derived from several hundred expanded graft clones. Newly generated T cells supplied most T-cell counts and diversity one year post-transplant.

TCRbeta library construction was performed incorporating unique molecular identifiers. Using its own MiXCR run on the PCR reads, TCRdb lists one record per CDR3 protein. The sample has 800,000 to 1,000,000 distinct CDR3 sequences, roughly 31% seen once. The CDR3 runs 15 residues. Trimming shortened V by 5 bases and J by 2 bases, and 14 bases separated the two germline ends. This clonotype turned up a few times. Its antigen is still unknown. The chain carries TRBV12-3 or TRBV12-4 and TRBJ2-3; D unresolved. This TCR was recovered from a boy under three years old who had a stem cell transplant for SCID, so the T cells may come from the graft donor. The sample was PBMCs, mostly from graft donor cells, taken 360 days after TCRalphabeta/CD19-depleted stem cell transplant. CDR3 nucleotide sequence: TGTGCCAGCAGTCCAAACGGCCGACACACAGATACGCAGTATTTT. Its translation is CASSPNGRHTDTQYF.